The rows below give T cell receptor beta chains drawn from one sample of a study of blood T cell repertoires in COVID-19. Generated by immunoSEQ multiplex PCR, the TCRdb table keeps only in-frame clones and is missing some. The sample has about 170,000 clones; approximately 86% are singletons. Sequenced sample: peripheral blood. Receptors originate from a man in his sixties or seventies with acute or convalescent COVID-19. CDR3s include the opening cysteine and the closing phenylalanine or tryptophan. Fields, in order: CDR3 protein, D gene, V gene, J gene. A D gene is named only where the DNA matches it firmly.

CASSLKTSGYTDTQYF	TRBD2	TRBV4-1	TRBJ2-3
CSSGHPNEQFF	.	TRBV29-1	TRBJ2-1
CASSQDLGRGGYEQYF	TRBD2	TRBV4-3	TRBJ2-7
CASSSYFYGYTF	.	TRBV6-5	TRBJ1-2
CASSEALQGAQHF	.	TRBV2	TRBJ1-5
CASSQGQGTLGETQYF	TRBD1	TRBV3-1/TRBV3-2	TRBJ2-5
CASSRSGQSYEQYF	TRBD1	TRBV4-1	TRBJ2-7
CASSQVTSGTKNEQFF	TRBD2	TRBV3-1/TRBV3-2	TRBJ2-1
CASSNGGAHNEQFF	TRBD2	TRBV19	TRBJ2-1
CASSYSQGLLIAEAFF	.	TRBV6-7	TRBJ1-1
CAWSKDLPYEQYF	.	TRBV30	TRBJ2-7
CASSPTWDTPNYGYTF	.	TRBV27	TRBJ1-2
CASSKALRAGKSSGANVLTF	.	TRBV21-1	TRBJ2-6
CAWSQSGEYGYTF	.	TRBV30	TRBJ1-2
CASSELAGYNEQFF	TRBD2	TRBV6-4	TRBJ2-1
CASSQGGYGYTF	.	TRBV3-1/TRBV3-2	TRBJ1-2
CASSSIRGSYEQYF	.	TRBV11-2	TRBJ2-7
CASSSRLAGGIGNEQFF	TRBD2	TRBV7-3	TRBJ2-1
CASSPNPPQSNQPQHF	.	TRBV18	TRBJ1-5
CATSQGRNEKLFF	TRBD1	TRBV19	TRBJ1-4
CASSQRGGHETQYF	.	TRBV4-3	TRBJ2-5
CASRSPTEAFF	.	TRBV5-1	TRBJ1-1
CASSAPTSAGPAFF	.	TRBV9	TRBJ1-1
CASSQDPGLAGDTESYNEQFF	TRBD2	TRBV3-1/TRBV3-2	TRBJ2-1
CASSSQGARGTDTQYF	TRBD1	TRBV2	TRBJ2-3
CASSLAGYLGTEAFF	.	TRBV28	TRBJ1-1
CASTHPGGETQYF	TRBD2	TRBV5-5	TRBJ2-5
CSVHGTGQNEQYF	TRBD1	TRBV29-1	TRBJ2-7
CATSRDSQGVTEAFF	.	TRBV15	TRBJ1-1
CASSSLAGDNEQFF	TRBD2	TRBV27	TRBJ2-1
CATSETGDTGELFF	TRBD1	TRBV24-1	TRBJ2-2
CASRAGPQETQYF	.	TRBV5-1	TRBJ2-5
CASSARAWTRVNEQFF	TRBD2	TRBV7-3	TRBJ2-1
CAREGHLNTGELFF	.	TRBV25-1	TRBJ2-2
CASSPPGLAGSYEQYF	TRBD2	TRBV28	TRBJ2-7
CASSPGGPSTDTQYF	.	TRBV5-6	TRBJ2-3
CASSLGTAKSYGYTF	TRBD1	TRBV7-9	TRBJ1-2
CASSLLGQGDTGELFF	TRBD1	TRBV7-2	TRBJ2-2
CASRPQFREKLFF	.	TRBV27	TRBJ1-4
CASSPGTAYNEQFF	TRBD1	TRBV3-1/TRBV3-2	TRBJ2-1
CATSVGTGRGETQYF	TRBD1	TRBV24-1	TRBJ2-5